A single sample gave rise to the 14 T cell receptor beta chains below, sequenced in a study of blood T cells in healthy people across ages. For the second PCR, which ran for about 7 to 11 cycles, a sample-barcoded 5' primer and a J-beta primer mix were used. Each CDR3 protein is one row after TCRdb ran MiXCR on the 5' RACE reads. In the table there are some 800,000 distinct CDR3 sequences, 40% to 50% of which are singletons. The sample taken for sequencing was blood. These TCRs come from a man aged 60-69 years in good health.

The chain recombines TRBV30 with TRBJ2-7; D gene unclear. V was clipped by 3 bases and J by 2 bases, with 8 bases between them. This CDR3 is built from 12 residues. The germline gives CDR1 GTSNPN, CDR2 SVGIG (reference sequence). CDR3: CAWSETAYEQYF. Here the CDR3 DNA reads TGTGCCTGGAGCGAAACAGCCTACGAGCAGTACTTC.

The chain couples TRBV4-1 to TRBJ1-5; 8 positions match TRBD1. V gave up 6 bases and J gave up 2 bases; unmatched junction bases: 6. Germline CDR1 is MGHRA and CDR2 is YSYEKL. This CDR3 comprises 15 residues. The CDR3 spells CASSPGGVGNQPQHF. CDR3 nucleotide sequence: TGCGCCAGCAGTCCAGGGGGCGTCGGCAATCAGCCCCAGCATTTT.

Concerning this clonotype: This CDR3 is missing its conserved last phenylalanine or tryptophan, likely due to a read error. The gene calls are TRBV4-3 and TRBJ2-3; D possibly uses TRBD1 or TRBD2 (5 bases each). The germline CDR1 and CDR2 sequences are LGHNA and YSLEER. V lost 0 bases and J lost 7, with 8 bases in between. This CDR3 region has 13 residues. For the CDR3, the DNA is TGCGCCAGCAGCCAAGAATGGGGGAATACGCAGTATTTG. Residues: CASSQEWGNTQYL.

This clonotype was recorded once. The V and J genes are TRBV29-1 and TRBJ2-2; TRBD2 matches 12 bases. The J segment lost 8 bases and the V segment lost 6 bases, leaving 7 bases of the junction unmatched. CDR3 length equals 14 residues. Germline assignment: CDR1 SQVTM and CDR2 ANQGSEA. The CDR3 sequence is CSVTSGGNKGELFF. CDR3 bases: TGCAGCGTGACTAGCGGGGGTAACAAGGGGGAGCTGTTTTTT.

The V call is TRBV7-2, the J call TRBJ2-7; 8 bases match TRBD2. After removal of 1 base from V and 1 base from J, the junction contained 6 bases not matched to a gene. The CDR3 length is 16 residues. Germline V lookup: CDR1 SGHTA, CDR2 FQGNSA. CDR3 nucleotide sequence: TGTGCCAGCAGCTTAGTAGGTGGCGGGGGGTCCTACGAGCAGTACTTC. It codes for CASSLVGGGGSYEQYF.

This clonotype was found a few times. V gene TRBV20-1 combines with J gene TRBJ1-4; no definite D call. V was cut by 5 bases and J by 8 bases, with 9 bases left in between. There are 11 residues in the CDR3. CDR1 and CDR2 from the germline V gene are DFQATT and SNEGSKA (reference sequence). The CDR3 nucleotides read TGCAGTGCTGATAGCTTCGAAAAACTGTTTTTT. Amino acid sequence: CSADSFEKLFF.

The rearrangement links TRBV30 to TRBJ1-4; D call uncertain. CDR1 is GTSNPN, CDR2 SVGIG, per germline (reference sequence). The CDR3 runs 13 residues. With 2 bases removed from V and 9 bases from J, the gap between germline ends came to 13 bases. CDR3 protein: CAWSREDVQKLFF. The DNA for the CDR3 is TGTGCCTGGAGTAGGGAGGATGTACAAAAACTGTTTTTT.

CDR3 amino acids: CASSLDPLSAGQPQHF. The CDR3 nucleotides are TGCGCCAGCAGCTTGGACCCTTTATCTGCGGGTCAGCCCCAGCATTTT. V is TRBV5-1 and J is TRBJ1-5; the D is unclear. The V gene's germline CDR1 is SGHRS and CDR2 YFSETQ. Trimming took 0 bases from V and 6 from J, leaving 16 bases between them. This CDR3 has 16 residues.

In its sample, this clonotype was seen a few times. The chain uses TRBV4-3 and TRBJ1-2, with a possible D match to TRBD1 (5 bases). Trimming removed 1 base from V and 0 bases from J, with 9 bases in between. The CDR3 is made up of 15 amino acids. Germline CDR1 is LGHNA and CDR2 is YSLEER. The CDR3 DNA sequence: TGCGCCAGCAGCCAAGGACAGTTCTCTAACTATGGCTACACCTTC. This codes for CASSQGQFSNYGYTF.

The chain joins TRBV15 to TRBJ2-1; perhaps TRBD1 as D (5 bases). Germline-derived CDR1 and CDR2 are LNHNV and YYDKDF (reference sequence). The V gene lost 0 bases and the J gene lost 5 bases, with 17 bases spanning the gap. The CDR3 totals 17 residues. The CDR3 sequence is CATSRDRRRGFNNEQFF. The CDR3 DNA sequence: TGTGCCACCAGCAGAGATAGGAGAAGGGGCTTCAACAATGAGCAGTTCTTC.

There are a few counts of this clonotype. The V gene is TRBV7-9, the J gene TRBJ1-2; D uncertain. The V gene's germline CDR1 is SEHNR and CDR2 FQNEAQ (reference sequence). CDR3 length: 14 residues. Trimming stripped 2 bases from V and 8 bases from J, with 15 bases between. As DNA, the CDR3 is TGTGCCAGCAGCTTACTCAGACAAAGGTCAGGCTACACCTTC. This translates into CASSLLRQRSGYTF.

The genes are TRBV4-3 and TRBJ2-1; a possible D gene is TRBD2 (5 bases). The DNA end favors TRBJ2-7, so the J call may be wrong. The CDR3 sequence is 15 residues long. Germline CDR1 is LGHNA and CDR2 is YSLEER. CDR3 protein: CASRREYSSYNEQYF. The CDR3 DNA is TGCGCCAGCAGAAGGGAGTATAGCTCCTACAATGAGCAGTACTTC.

The rearrangement uses TRBV25-1 and TRBJ1-2; TRBD1 agrees at 7 bases. CDR3 size: 13 residues. Germline CDR1 is MGHDK and CDR2 is SYGVNS. Losses at the gene ends were 3 bases for V and 7 bases for J; bases not matched to a gene: 5. The CDR3 loop is CASSDEGAPGYTF. CDR3 sequence (DNA): TGTGCCAGCAGTGATGAGGGGGCGCCTGGCTACACCTTC.

This chain uses TRBV6-1 with TRBJ2-1, with D perhaps matching TRBD2 (6 bases). The CDR3 is 16 amino acids. Trimming cost V 4 bases and J 1 base, with 14 bases left between them. In germline, CDR1 is MNHNS, CDR2 SASEGT. This CDR3 reads CASSGVVGGSYNEQFF. The CDR3 DNA reads TGTGCCAGCAGTGGTGTCGTGGGGGGATCCTACAATGAGCAGTTCTTC.